What follows are 11 T cell receptor beta chains derived from one specimen sequenced in a study of kidney transplant recipient with SARS-CoV-2 infection. Using its own MiXCR run on the reads, TCRdb lists one record per CDR3 protein. The profile covers some 220,000 distinct CDR3 sequences, with around 26% appearing a single time and around 7.8% taken by the ten largest. The material was a blood sample, obtained at baseline and around day 120 from a kidney transplant recipient. Receptors were obtained from a young adult male patient who had COVID-19 and was a kidney transplant recipient. Some T cells may be graft donor cells.

This clonotype has a single count. This chain links TRBV30 with TRBJ2-3; unclear D gene. The CDR3 runs to 13 residues. Trimming removed 0 bases from V and 2 bases from J, with 6 bases in between. Germline assignment: CDR1 GTSNPN and CDR2 SVGIG (reference sequence). The CDR3 DNA is TGTGCCTGGAGTGTACGAGACACAGATACGCAGTATTTT. Protein sequence: CAWSVRDTDTQYF. Combining the CDR3 with reference TRBV30 and TRBJ2-3 gives the whole variable domain SQTIHQWPATLVQPVGSPLSLECTVEGTSNPNLYWYRQAAGRGLQLLFYSVGIGQISSEVPQNLSASRPQDRQFILSSKKLLLSDSGFYLCAWSVRDTDTQYFGPGTRLTVL.

This clonotype has a single count. Its ends do not fully match the called genes, so a read error is possible. The chain combines TRBV6-6 with TRBJ1-2, with D perhaps matching TRBD1 (5 bases). Looked up from germline, CDR1 is MNHNY and CDR2 is SVGAGI (reference sequence). This CDR3 has 12 amino acids. The DNA of the CDR3 is TGTGCCAGCAGTTACCCAGAGGGGCGGTTTCGCTTC. Protein product: CASSYPEGRFRF.

In this sample, this clonotype turned up many times. The chain combines TRBV15 with TRBJ1-2; no firm D call. V was cut by 5 bases and J by 4 bases, with 23 bases left in between. The CDR3 totals 17 residues. Germline V CDR1 and CDR2: LNHNV, YYDKDF (reference sequence). DNA of the CDR3: TGTGCCACCAGCTTTCTGAAAAGGTGTGGAAAGACCTATGGCTACACCTTC. This codes for CATSFLKRCGKTYGYTF.

This clonotype was counted many times. The chain employs TRBV7-9 and TRBJ1-1; D is uncertain. V dropped 3 bases and J dropped 1 base, with 3 bases sitting between them. This CDR3 is built from 12 residues. Germline V lookup: CDR1 SEHNR, CDR2 FQNEAQ (reference sequence). The CDR3 DNA reads as TGTGCCAGCAGCTTCGCGAACACTGAAGCTTTCTTT. Residues: CASSFANTEAFF.

The genes are TRBV15 and TRBJ1-2; D remains ambiguous. The CDR3 loop spans 17 amino acids. V was shortened by 5 bases and J by 4 bases, with 23 bases between the two germline ends. Germline V gene sequence: CDR1 LNHNV, CDR2 YYDKDF (reference sequence). CDR3 amino acids: CATSDIRRCGKTYGYTF. The CDR3 DNA follows: TGTGCCACCAGCGACATAAGGAGGTGTGGAAAGACCTATGGCTACACCTTC.

As to this clonotype: One base away lies a much larger clone, so this may be a sequencing read error. This chain connects TRBV28 to TRBJ2-7, with 7 bases lining up with TRBD2. The ends lost 6 bases at V and 3 bases at J; junction bases unmatched: 2. Germline V lookup: CDR1 MDHEN, CDR2 SYDVKM. The CDR3 length is 12 residues. The CDR3 is CASRERDYEQYF. CDR3 in DNA: TGTGCCAGCAGAGAGCGGGACTACGAGCAGTACTTC.

The table lists this clonotype with many counts. The rearrangement joins TRBV12-2 to TRBJ1-2. TRBV12-2 is given as a pseudogene. CDR3 length equals 17 residues. CDR3 loop: CASRITGTPRKTYGYTF. The CDR3 DNA reads as TGTGCAAGTCGCATTACTGGGACTCCACGAAAGACCTATGGCTACACCTTC.

In the case of this clonotype: A much bigger clone sits one base away, suggesting this may be a read error. No conserved phenylalanine or tryptophan is present at the end of the CDR3, so a read error is the likely explanation. The chain links TRBV25-1 to TRBJ2-1, with TRBD2 matching over 9 bases. CDR3 size: 13 residues. V shed 6 bases and J 5 bases; nucleotides not matched to a gene: 2. Per germline, CDR1 MGHDK and CDR2 SYGVNS. The CDR3 loop reads CASSIAGDNEQFL. For the CDR3, the DNA is TGTGCCAGCAGCATAGCGGGAGACAATGAGCAGTTCCTC.

This clonotype has a count of ten or more. The chain has TRBV7-9 and TRBJ1-3, with 7 bases that match TRBD1. Germline V gene sequence: CDR1 SEHNR, CDR2 FQNEAQ (reference sequence). The CDR3 is made up of 14 amino acids. The ends lost 3 bases at V and 7 bases at J; junction bases unmatched: 6. The CDR3 bases are TGTGCCAGCAGCTTCGATGGGACAGACAACACCATATATTTT. Translated: CASSFDGTDNTIYF. The whole variable domain, filled in from reference TRBV7-9 and TRBJ1-3, reads DTGVSQNPRHKITKRGQNVTFRCDPISEHNRLYWYRQTLGQGPEFLTYFQNEAQLEKSRLLSDRFSAERPKGSFSTLEIQRTEQGDSAMYLCASSFDGTDNTIYFGEGSWLTVV.

A word on this clonotype: One base away lies a much larger clone, so this may be a sequencing read error. The rearrangement uses TRBV5-4 and TRBJ2-7; D tentatively fits TRBD1 or TRBD2 (8 bases each). CDR3 length: 16 residues. Deletions cut 4 bases from V and 10 bases from J, with 27 bases between. Germline V gene data show CDR1 as SGHNT and CDR2 as YYREEE (reference sequence). CDR3 sequence (DNA): TGTGCCAGCAGCCGGGAGGGTAGGCCAGGGGGCGCGCGACAGTACTTC. It is translated as CASSREGRPGGARQYF.

As concerns this clonotype: A much larger clone lies a single base off, so this may be a read error. V gene TRBV5-5 combines with J gene TRBJ1-2; tentatively, D is TRBD1 (5 bases). CDR3 length equals 15 residues. The germline V gene has CDR1 SGHKS and CDR2 YYEKEE (reference sequence). The CDR3 protein is CASKPPDRPNYGYAF. CDR3 nucleotides: TGTGCCAGCAAACCCCCCGACAGACCGAACTATGGCTACGCCTTC.